The entry below gives a single TCR beta chain sequence along with its context. Its antigen is undetermined. A 5'RACE template switching approach incorporating UMIs was used to make TCR beta cDNA. TCRdb reprocessed the 5' RACE reads and keeps a single row for each CDR3 protein, giving no DNA. This table holds 500,000 to 700,000 distinct CDR3 sequences. These data are taken from a study of T cells expressing NK-cell markers. Study summary: The TCR beta repertoires originated in sorted CD3+CD56+NKG2C+, CD3+CD56+NKG2C- and CD3+CD56-NKG2C+ T cells. In the group of eight sequenced donors, seven were HCMV-seropositive and one was seronegative. Study-level findings and limits: The CD3+CD56-NKG2C+ fraction of several donors was also led by these clonotypes.

Germline loops: CDR1 SEHNR, CDR2 FQNEAQ (reference sequence). The CDR3 consists of 15 residues. This chain uses TRBV7-9 with TRBJ1-4; lacking DNA, the TRBD1 call made by TCRdb goes unchecked. This TCR derives from a man between 18 and 35 years old in good health. Sequencing was carried out using blood T cells: a sorted CD56 or NKG2C T cell subset, CD4+ or CD8+ T cells, or bulk PBMC T cells (not recorded which). CDR3 amino acids: CASSPRPRDSQKLFF.